This section outlines one T cell receptor beta chain sequence together with its context. Its antigen remains unknown. The CDR3 contains 16 residues. V was pared by 1 base and J by 3 bases, with 16 bases between. Germline-derived CDR1 and CDR2 are LNHDA and SQIVND (reference sequence). This sample stems from a study of blood T cell dynamics during melanoma immunotherapy. Whole-study findings and limits: Whether repertoire-driving clones were melanoma-specific could not be determined.

The assay was immunoSEQ multiplex PCR, and TCRdb's table has in-frame clones only and misses some. The data contain about 7,000 clones, more than 65% of them singletons. Time point: pre-treatment baseline. The sequencing here drew on blood, taken from a patient treated with checkpoint blockade. This receptor was identified in a human donor with melanoma. The chain combines TRBV19 with TRBJ2-7, with D possibly matching TRBD2 (6 bases). CDR3 sequence reads: CASSIGGDGGSYEQYF. In DNA, the CDR3 is TGTGCCAGTAGTATAGGAGGGGACGGAGGGAGCTACGAGCAGTACTTC.